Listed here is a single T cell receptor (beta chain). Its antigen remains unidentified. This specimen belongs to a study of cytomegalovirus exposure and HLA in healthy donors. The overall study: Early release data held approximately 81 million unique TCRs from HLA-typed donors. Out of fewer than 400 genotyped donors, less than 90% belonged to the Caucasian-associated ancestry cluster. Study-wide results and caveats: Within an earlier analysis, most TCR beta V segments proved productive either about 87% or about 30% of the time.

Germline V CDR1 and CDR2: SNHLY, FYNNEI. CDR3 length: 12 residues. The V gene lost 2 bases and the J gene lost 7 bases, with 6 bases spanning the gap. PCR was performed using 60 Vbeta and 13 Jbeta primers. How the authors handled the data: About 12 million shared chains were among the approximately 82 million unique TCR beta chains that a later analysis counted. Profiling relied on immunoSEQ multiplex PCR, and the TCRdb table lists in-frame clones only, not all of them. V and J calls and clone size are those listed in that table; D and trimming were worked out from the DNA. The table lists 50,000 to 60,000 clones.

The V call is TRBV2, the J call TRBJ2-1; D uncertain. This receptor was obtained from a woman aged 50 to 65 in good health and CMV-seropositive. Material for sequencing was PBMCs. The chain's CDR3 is CASSEPTNEQFF. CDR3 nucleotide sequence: TGTGCCAGCAGTGAACCGACTAATGAGCAGTTCTTC.